What follows describes a single TCR beta chain. The data are from a study of blood T cell repertoires in COVID-19. Study-wide context: The United States, Italy and Spain supplied acute and convalescent COVID-19 samples.

In the original processing: Amplification from reference gene primers served as the basis for estimated nucleated cell counts. Assay used: immunoSEQ multiplex PCR; TCRdb lists only in-frame clones, some missing. The V and J calls and clone size are taken from that table; D and trimming were inferred from the DNA. The repertoire holds about 200,000 clones, with around 86% as singletons. The CDR3 spans 13 residues. The V end was cut by 4 bases, the J end by 4 bases, with 9 bases between. Germline V gene data show CDR1 as SGDLS and CDR2 as YYNGEE. The receptor was isolated from a woman aged 80 or over with COVID-19, enrolled during active disease. The V and J genes are TRBV9 and TRBJ2-1, with D perhaps matching TRBD1 (6 bases). The sequencing input was peripheral blood. The CDR3 DNA reads TGTGCCAGCAGCTCAGGACAGTACAATGAGCAGTTCTTC. This sequence encodes CASSSGQYNEQFF.